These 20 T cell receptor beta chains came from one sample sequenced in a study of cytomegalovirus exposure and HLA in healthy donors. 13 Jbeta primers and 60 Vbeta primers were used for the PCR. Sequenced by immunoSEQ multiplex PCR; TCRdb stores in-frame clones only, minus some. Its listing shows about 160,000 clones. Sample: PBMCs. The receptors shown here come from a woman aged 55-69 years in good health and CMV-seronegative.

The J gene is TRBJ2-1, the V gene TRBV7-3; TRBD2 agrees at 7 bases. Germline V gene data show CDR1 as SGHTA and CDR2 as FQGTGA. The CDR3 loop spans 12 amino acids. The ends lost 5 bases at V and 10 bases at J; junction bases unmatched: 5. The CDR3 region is CASSIQGGEQFF. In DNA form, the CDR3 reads TGTGCCAGCAGCATCCAGGGAGGGGAGCAGTTCTTC.

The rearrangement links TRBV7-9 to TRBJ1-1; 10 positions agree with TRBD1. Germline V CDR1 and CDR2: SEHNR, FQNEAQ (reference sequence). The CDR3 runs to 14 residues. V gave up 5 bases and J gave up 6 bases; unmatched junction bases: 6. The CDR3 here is CASSIGQGEAEAFF. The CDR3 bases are TGTGCCAGCAGCATTGGACAGGGGGAAGCTGAAGCTTTCTTT. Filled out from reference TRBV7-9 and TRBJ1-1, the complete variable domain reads DTGVSQNPRHKITKRGQNVTFRCDPISEHNRLYWYRQTLGQGPEFLTYFQNEAQLEKSRLLSDRFSAERPKGSFSTLEIQRTEQGDSAMYLCASSIGQGEAEAFFGQGTRLTVV.

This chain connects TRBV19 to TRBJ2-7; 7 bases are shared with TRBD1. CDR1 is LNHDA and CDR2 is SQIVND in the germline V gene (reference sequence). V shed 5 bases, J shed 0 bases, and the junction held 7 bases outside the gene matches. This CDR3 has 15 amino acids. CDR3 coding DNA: TGTGCCAGTAGTCCCTCCGGGACAGACTCCTACGAGCAGTACTTC. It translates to CASSPSGTDSYEQYF.

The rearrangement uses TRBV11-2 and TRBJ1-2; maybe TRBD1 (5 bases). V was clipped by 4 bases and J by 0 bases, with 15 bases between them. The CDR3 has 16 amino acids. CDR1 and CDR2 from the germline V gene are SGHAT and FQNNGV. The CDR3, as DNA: TGTGCCAGCAGCTCCCGGGACTACCATCCTAACTATGGCTACACCTTC. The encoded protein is CASSSRDYHPNYGYTF.

DNA for the CDR3: TGTGCCAGCAGCTCTTATAGCGGGGGGGCGAATGAGCAGTTCTTC. This sequence encodes CASSSYSGGANEQFF. The V and J genes are TRBV5-6 and TRBJ2-1, with TRBD2 identical over 11 bases. The V and J ends lost 3 bases and 7 bases, in that order; junction bases with no gene match: 6. The CDR3 totals 15 residues. CDR1 and CDR2 from the germline V gene are SGHDT and YYEEEE. The full variable domain, completed using reference TRBV5-6 and TRBJ2-1, is DAGVTQSPTHLIKTRGQQVTLRCSPKSGHDTVSWYQQALGQGPQFIFQYYEEEERQRGNFPDRFSGHQFPNYSSELNVNALLLGDSALYLCASSSYSGGANEQFFGPGTRLTVL.

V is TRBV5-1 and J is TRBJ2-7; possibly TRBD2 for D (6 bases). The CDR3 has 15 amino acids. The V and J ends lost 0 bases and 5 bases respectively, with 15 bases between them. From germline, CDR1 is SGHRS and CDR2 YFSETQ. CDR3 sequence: CASSLVFGGSHEQYF. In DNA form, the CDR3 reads TGCGCCAGCAGCTTGGTGTTCGGAGGGTCCCACGAGCAGTACTTC.

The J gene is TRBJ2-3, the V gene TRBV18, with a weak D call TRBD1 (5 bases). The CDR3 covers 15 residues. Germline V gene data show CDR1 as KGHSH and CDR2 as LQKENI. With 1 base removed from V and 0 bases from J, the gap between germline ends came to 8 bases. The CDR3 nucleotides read TGTGCCAGCTCACCACTCCAGGGAAGCACAGATACGCAGTATTTT. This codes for CASSPLQGSTDTQYF. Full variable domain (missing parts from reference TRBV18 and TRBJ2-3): NAGVMQNPRHLVRRRGQEARLRCSPMKGHSHVYWYRQLPEEGLKFMVYLQKENIIDESGMPKERFSAEFPKEGPSILRIQQVVRGDSAAYFCASSPLQGSTDTQYFGPGTRLTVL.

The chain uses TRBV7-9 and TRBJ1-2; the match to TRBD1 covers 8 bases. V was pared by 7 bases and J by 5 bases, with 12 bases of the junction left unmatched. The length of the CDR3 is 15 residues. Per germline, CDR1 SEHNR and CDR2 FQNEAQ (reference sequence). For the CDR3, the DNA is TGTGCCAGCATTGGGCGGGTAGGGACAGGATATGGCTACACCTTC. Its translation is CASIGRVGTGYGYTF.

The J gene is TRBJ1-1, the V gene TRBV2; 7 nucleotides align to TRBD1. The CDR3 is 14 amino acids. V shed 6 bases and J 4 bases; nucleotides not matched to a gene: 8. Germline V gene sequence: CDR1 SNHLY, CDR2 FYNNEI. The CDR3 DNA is TGTGCCAGCAGGGGGGACAGCCGGGGCACTGAAGCTTTCTTT. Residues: CASRGDSRGTEAFF.

CDR3 loop: CASSPRGAPSYNEQFF. The CDR3 region has the DNA TGTGCCAGCAGCCCCAGGGGCGCACCCTCCTACAATGAGCAGTTCTTC. V usage is TRBV7-9 and J usage is TRBJ2-1, with a weak D call TRBD1 (6 bases). The ends were cut back, 5 bases at V and 0 bases at J, with 14 bases in the middle. This CDR3 is 16 amino acids long. CDR1 and CDR2 from the germline V gene are SEHNR and FQNEAQ (reference sequence).

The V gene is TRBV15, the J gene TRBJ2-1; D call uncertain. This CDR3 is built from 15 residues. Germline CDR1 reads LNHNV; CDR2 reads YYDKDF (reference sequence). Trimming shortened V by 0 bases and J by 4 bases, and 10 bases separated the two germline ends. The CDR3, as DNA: TGTGCCACCAGCAGAGACCCCTCCCCGTACAATGAGCAGTTCTTC. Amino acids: CATSRDPSPYNEQFF. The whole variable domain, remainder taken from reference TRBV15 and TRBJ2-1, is DAMVIQNPRYQVTQFGKPVTLSCSQTLNHNVMYWYQQKSSQAPKLLFHYYDKDFNNEADTPDNFQSRRPNTSFCFLDIRSPGLGDTAMYLCATSRDPSPYNEQFFGPGTRLTVL.

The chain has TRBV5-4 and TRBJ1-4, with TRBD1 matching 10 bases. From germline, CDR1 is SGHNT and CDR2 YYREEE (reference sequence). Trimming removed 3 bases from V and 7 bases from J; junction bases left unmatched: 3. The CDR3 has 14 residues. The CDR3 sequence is CASSSDRGREKLFF. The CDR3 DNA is TGTGCCAGCAGCTCCGACAGGGGGCGTGAAAAACTGTTTTTT.

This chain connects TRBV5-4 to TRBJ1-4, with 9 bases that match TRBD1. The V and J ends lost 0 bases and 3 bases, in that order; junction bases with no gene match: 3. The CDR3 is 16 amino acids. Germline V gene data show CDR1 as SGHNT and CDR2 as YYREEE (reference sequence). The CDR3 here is CASSLGGTGSNEKLFF. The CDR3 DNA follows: TGTGCCAGCAGCTTGGGGGGGACAGGGTCTAATGAAAAACTGTTTTTT.

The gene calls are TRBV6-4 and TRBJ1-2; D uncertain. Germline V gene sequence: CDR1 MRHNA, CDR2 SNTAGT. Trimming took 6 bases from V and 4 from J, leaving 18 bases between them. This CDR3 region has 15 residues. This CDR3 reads CASSPYTARVYGYTF. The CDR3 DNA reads TGTGCCAGCAGCCCTTACACCGCCCGGGTCTATGGCTACACCTTC.

DNA of the CDR3: TGTGCCAGCAGCTTAGCGGGGACAGGGTTCACCGGGGAGCTGTTTTTT. Protein sequence: CASSLAGTGFTGELFF. The V gene is TRBV7-2, the J gene TRBJ2-2; 9 bases map to TRBD1. In germline, CDR1 is SGHTA, CDR2 FQGNSA. The CDR3 runs 16 residues. J lost 4 bases, V lost 0 bases, and 3 bases had no gene match.

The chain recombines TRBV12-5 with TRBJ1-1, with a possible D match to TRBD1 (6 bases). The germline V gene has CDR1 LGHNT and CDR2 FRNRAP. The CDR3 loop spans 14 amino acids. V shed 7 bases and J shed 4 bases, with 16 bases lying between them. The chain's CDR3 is CASATGYLSTEAFF. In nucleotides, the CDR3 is TGTGCTAGTGCCACAGGGTATTTGAGCACTGAAGCTTTCTTT.

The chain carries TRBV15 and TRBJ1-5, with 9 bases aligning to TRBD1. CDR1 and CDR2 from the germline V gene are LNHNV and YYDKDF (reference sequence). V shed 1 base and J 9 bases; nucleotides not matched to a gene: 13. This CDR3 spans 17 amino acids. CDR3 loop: CATSRGPGQGYDRPQHF. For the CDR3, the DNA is TGTGCCACCAGCAGAGGGCCGGGACAGGGTTACGATAGGCCCCAGCATTTT.

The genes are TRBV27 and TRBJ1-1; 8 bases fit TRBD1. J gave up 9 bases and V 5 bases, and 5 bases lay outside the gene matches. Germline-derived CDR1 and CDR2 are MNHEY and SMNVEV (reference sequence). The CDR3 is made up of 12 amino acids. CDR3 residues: CASSPGTGKAFF. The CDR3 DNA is TGTGCCAGCAGTCCCGGGACAGGAAAAGCTTTCTTT.

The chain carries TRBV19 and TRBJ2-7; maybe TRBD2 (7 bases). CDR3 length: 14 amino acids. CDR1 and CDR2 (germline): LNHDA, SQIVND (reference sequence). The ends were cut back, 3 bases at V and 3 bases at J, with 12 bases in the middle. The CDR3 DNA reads TGTGCCAGTAGTATTGGAGGGGGGGGCTACGAGCAGTACTTC. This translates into CASSIGGGGYEQYF.

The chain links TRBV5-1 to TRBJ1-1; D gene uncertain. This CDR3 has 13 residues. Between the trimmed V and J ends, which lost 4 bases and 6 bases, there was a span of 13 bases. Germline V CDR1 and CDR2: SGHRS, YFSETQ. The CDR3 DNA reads TGCGCCAGCAGCCCTCCGGCGGGCTCTGAAGCTTTCTTT. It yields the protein CASSPPAGSEAFF.